This T cell receptor beta chain appears in the sequencing data of a study of cytomegalovirus exposure and HLA in healthy donors. The overall study: It was reported in a later analysis that the same platform had been used for the roughly 130 validation repertoires as for the approximately 700 first-cohort repertoires. Findings of the study overall: Despite most TCR sequences being rare, some public TCRs occurred in many donors. The listing of 150 to 200 TCR beta chains classed them as cytomegalovirus-associated.

The CDR3 length is 13 residues. From germline, CDR1 is ENHRY and CDR2 SYGVKD. V lost 7 bases and J lost 6, with 16 bases in between. Donors were drawn from the roughly 120-subject validation cohort, separate from the roughly 700-subject first cohort. Repertoires were generated with immunoSEQ multiplex PCR, while TCRdb's copy carries only in-frame clones and drops some. The repertoire holds more than 65,000 clones, with approximately 96% as singletons. Notes on this clone: Antigen: not known.

Sequences were obtained from PBMCs. This TCR derives from a woman aged 18-35 years in good health and CMV-seronegative. V usage is TRBV10-3 and J usage is TRBJ2-7; D possibly corresponds to TRBD2 (6 bases). The chain's CDR3 is CAIKGQGGSEQYF. In DNA form, the CDR3 reads TGTGCCATCAAGGGCCAGGGAGGCTCCGAGCAGTACTTC.